This TCR beta chain was found in a study of T-cell reconstitution after alpha-beta-depleted transplantation in children (dated by TCRdb to the mid-2010s). Turning to the overall study: T-cell immune reconstitution after TCRalphabeta/CD19-depleted allogeneic hematopoietic cell transplantation in children was quantitatively tracked in the study by means of TCR repertoire profiling. General conclusions and limits of the study: In some patients, high TCRbeta diversity at day 60 was attributed to recipient T cells and intrathymic progenitors that had survived conditioning. Hyperexpanded clone frequencies declined over subsequent months; after one year, T-cell counts and TCRbeta diversity were mostly attributed to newly produced T cells. The apparently early recovery of alphabetaT-cell counts about two months after transplant reportedly depended on only several hundred rapidly expanded clones that came from non-depleted graft cells.

Per the publication, the treatment or condition label means: allogeneic hematopoietic cell transplantation with graft depleted of TCRalphabeta T cells and CD19 B cells. TCRalphabeta/CD19-depleted allogeneic hematopoietic cell grafts were given to the transplant recipients, all of whom were children. The library was obtained by PCR. TCRdb shows the sequencer as Illumina HiSeq 2500. TCR libraries were prepared with molecular barcoding, using unique molecular identifiers to normalize TCRbeta repertoire quantification. TCRdb's own reprocessing of the public reads used fastp at Q25 and MiXCR and kept productive beta chains. CDR3 protein sequences are deduplicated, and each keeps its most common genes and DNA. This sample holds roughly 570,000 distinct CDR3 sequences; more than 20% were observed only once. Just over 35% of the sample belongs to the ten largest clones. This clonotype was recorded only once. Which antigen it targets is not known. No clone much larger than this one lies a single base away; base qualities are absent.

The junction shows trimming of 4 bases on V and 0 bases on J, and the gene matches do not reach 7 bases of it. The CDR3, cysteine through phenylalanine, is 16 amino acids long. The CDR3 DNA has 48 bases and is translated from base 1. CDR1 SGHRS and CDR2 YFSETQ were looked up in the germline V gene. The chain uses TRBV5-1 and TRBJ2-3, and TRBD2 matches 8 of the central bases. The starting material was PBMCs, obtained before TCRalphabeta/CD19-depleted stem cell transplant. The source is a boy under two years old with Wiskott-Aldrich syndrome, due to receive a stem cell transplant. The CDR3 reads as follows: CASSARLATSTDTQYF. At the DNA level, the sequence is TGCGCCAGCAGCGCCCGACTAGCGACTAGCACAGATACGCAGTATTTT.